Following are 29 T cell receptor beta chains from one sample sequenced in a study of CD8 T cells in Susac syndrome. An amount of RNA that ranged from roughly 0.45 to 1 ug was reverse transcribed with random hexamers. MiXCR, run by TCRdb on the immunoSEQ multiplex PCR reads, gives a single entry per CDR3 protein. Of approximately 71,000 distinct CDR3 sequences in the sample, nearly 96% were seen once. The sample taken for sequencing was CD4+ T cells from PBMCs. These receptors were taken from a human donor with multiple sclerosis.

The V call is TRBV20-1, the J call TRBJ1-6, with a tentative D call TRBD1 (5 bases). V gave up 0 bases and J gave up 4 bases, with 10 bases separating them. CDR1 and CDR2 from the germline V gene are DFQATT and SNEGSKA (reference sequence). The CDR3 covers 15 residues. CDR3 DNA: TGCAGTGCTAGAGAAGGGACGGCGTATAATTCACCCCTCCACTTT. Its translation is CSAREGTAYNSPLHF.

This clonotype was recorded once. The J gene is TRBJ2-3, the V gene TRBV29-1; D assignment may be TRBD1 or TRBD2 (5 bases each). Germline assignment: CDR1 SQVTM and CDR2 ANQGSEA. This CDR3 has 14 residues. V was cut by 4 bases and J by 1 base, with 12 bases left in between. CDR3 sequence reads: CSVGDGGGTDTQYF. The CDR3 nucleotides read TGCAGCGTTGGGGACGGTGGGGGCACAGATACGCAGTATTTT.

This rearrangement joins TRBV7-2 to TRBJ2-1; a possible D gene is TRBD2 (7 bases). The CDR3 has 16 residues. Germline-derived CDR1 and CDR2 are SGHTA and FQGNSA. V lost 2 bases and J 2 bases, leaving 13 bases between the germline ends. This chain's CDR3 is CASSLYGGQTYNEQFF. CDR3 sequence (DNA): TGTGCCAGCAGCTTATACGGGGGGCAGACCTACAATGAGCAGTTCTTC.

V and J are TRBV7-2 and TRBJ2-1, with TRBD2 identical over 13 bases. V trimming: 4 bases; J trimming: 5 bases; junction bases outside the gene matches: 11. The germline V gene encodes CDR1 SGHTA and CDR2 FQGNSA. This CDR3 comprises 18 residues. CDR3 in amino acids: CASSSIFGTSGTHNEQFF. The CDR3 DNA reads as TGTGCCAGCAGCTCAATCTTTGGGACTAGCGGGACCCACAATGAGCAGTTCTTC.

This clonotype was observed once. This chain connects TRBV11-2 to TRBJ2-5, with TRBD2 matching 10 bases. Germline assignment: CDR1 SGHAT and CDR2 FQNNGV. The CDR3 is made up of 16 amino acids. Trimming cost V 6 bases and J 1 base; bases outside gene matches: 8. This chain's CDR3 is CASRTQRGGLQETQYF. The CDR3 DNA follows: TGTGCCAGCAGAACTCAGCGGGGGGGACTCCAAGAGACCCAGTACTTC. The full variable domain, its missing parts supplied by reference TRBV11-2 and TRBJ2-5, is EAGVAQSPRYKIIEKRQSVAFWCNPISGHATLYWYQQILGQGPKLLIQFQNNGVVDDSQLPKDRFSAERLKGVDSTLKIQPAKLEDSAVYLCASRTQRGGLQETQYFGPGTRLLVL.

The chain joins TRBV5-4 to TRBJ2-3; D ambiguous. CDR1 SGHNT and CDR2 YYREEE come from the germline V gene (reference sequence). The V end lost 1 base, the J end lost 0 bases, and 6 bases lay between the germline ends. The CDR3 totals 14 residues. CDR3 amino acids: CASSLTVSTDTQYF. For the CDR3, the DNA is TGTGCCAGCAGCTTGACAGTTAGCACAGATACGCAGTATTTT.

The chain combines TRBV4-2 with TRBJ2-1, with TRBD1 identical over 7 bases. V trimming: 1 base; J trimming: 7 bases; junction bases outside the gene matches: 10. Per germline, CDR1 LGHNA and CDR2 YNFKEQ. This CDR3 spans 16 amino acids. Here the CDR3 reads CASSQGTTGMRNEQFF. The CDR3 DNA sequence: TGTGCCAGCAGCCAAGGGACGACAGGGATGCGGAATGAGCAGTTCTTC.

J is TRBJ2-7 and V is TRBV7-9; 9 bases align to TRBD1. The CDR3 spans 15 residues. CDR1 and CDR2 (germline): SEHNR, FQNEAQ (reference sequence). With 5 bases clipped from V and 4 bases from J, the junction kept 9 bases outside the gene matches. CDR3: CASSRLRTGEYEQYF. The CDR3 DNA sequence: TGTGCCAGCAGCCGACTGAGGACAGGGGAGTACGAGCAGTACTTC.

CDR3 region: CASSLSRQGNSPLHF. The CDR3 nucleotides read TGTGCCAGCAGTTTATCGCGACAGGGAAATTCACCCCTCCACTTT. This rearrangement joins TRBV27 to TRBJ1-6; TRBD1 agrees at 7 bases. J was trimmed by 7 bases and V by 0 bases; bases with no gene match: 3. This CDR3 has 15 residues. CDR1 and CDR2 (germline): MNHEY, SMNVEV (reference sequence).

Only a few counts were recorded for this clonotype. This sequence joins TRBV5-1 and TRBJ2-7, with D unresolved. V lost 0 bases and J 2 bases, leaving 9 bases between the germline ends. Germline V gives CDR1 SGHRS, CDR2 YFSETQ. CDR3 length equals 14 residues. DNA for the CDR3: TGCGCCAGCAGCTTGGATGGTTTGCCCTACGAGCAGTACTTC. This codes for CASSLDGLPYEQYF.

The chain links TRBV25-1 to TRBJ1-2, with D possibly TRBD1 on 5 matching bases. Germline loops: CDR1 MGHDK, CDR2 SYGVNS. Deletions cut 2 bases from V and 3 bases from J, with 16 bases between. This CDR3 region has 16 residues. The CDR3 coding sequence is TGTGCCAGCAGTGAACCGACCTGGAGGGGCCACTATGGCTACACCTTC. Translating it yields CASSEPTWRGHYGYTF.

The chain uses TRBV7-9 and TRBJ2-5; D is tentatively TRBD1 or TRBD2 (5 bases each). The CDR3 totals 15 residues. V dropped 8 bases and J dropped 4 bases, with 20 bases sitting between them. CDR1 SEHNR and CDR2 FQNEAQ come from the germline V gene (reference sequence). CDR3 region: CASASGAPQAETQYF. The CDR3 nucleotides are TGTGCCAGCGCATCCGGGGCTCCCCAGGCAGAGACCCAGTACTTC.

The chain links TRBV20-1 to TRBJ2-5; 10 bases line up with TRBD1. The CDR3 is made up of 15 amino acids. V gave up 2 bases and J gave up 9 bases; unmatched junction bases: 12. The germline CDR1 and CDR2 sequences are DFQATT and SNEGSKA (reference sequence). This chain's CDR3 is CSARWGGQGPPAQYF. In nucleotides, the CDR3 is TGCAGTGCTAGATGGGGGGGACAGGGGCCTCCGGCCCAGTACTTC.

This chain joins TRBV12-3 or TRBV12-4 and TRBJ2-3; 8 bases are a match to TRBD1. This CDR3 comprises 15 residues. Trimming took 5 bases from V and 6 from J; bases not matched to a gene: 10. The CDR3 loop reads CASSDRGVIVDTQYF. The CDR3, as DNA: TGTGCCAGCAGTGACAGGGGAGTAATCGTGGATACGCAGTATTTT.

This chain links TRBV3-1 with TRBJ1-5; the D gene is possibly TRBD1 (5 bases). V lost 4 bases and J lost 5, with 15 bases in between. Per the germline V gene, CDR1 is LGHDT and CDR2 is YNNKEL (reference sequence). This CDR3 contains 15 residues. The CDR3 region is CASSLGTSSHQPQHF. The CDR3 coding sequence is TGTGCCAGCAGCCTCGGGACGAGCTCCCATCAGCCCCAGCATTTT.

This rearrangement joins TRBV4-1 to TRBJ1-1, with D perhaps TRBD1 (5 bases). The CDR3 totals 13 residues. Germline assignment: CDR1 MGHRA and CDR2 YSYEKL. Trimming pared 4 bases from V and 2 bases from J, leaving 8 bases between. CDR3 amino acids: CASSPRDNTEAFF. CDR3 bases: TGCGCCAGCAGCCCAAGGGACAACACTGAAGCTTTCTTT.

CDR3 DNA sequence: TGTGCCAGCAGCTTAGCGAGGGCTAGCGGGGGCCTACGTTGGGAGACCCAGTACTTC. Its protein is CASSLARASGGLRWETQYF. V gene TRBV7-2 combines with J gene TRBJ2-5, with 10 bases aligning to TRBD2. CDR3 length: 19 residues. The germline gives CDR1 SGHTA, CDR2 FQGNSA. V was clipped by 0 bases and J by 5 bases; unmatched bases: 15.

The chain joins TRBV12-3 or TRBV12-4 to TRBJ2-3, with unresolved D. Trimming stripped 5 bases from V and 5 bases from J, with 11 bases between. The CDR3 totals 13 residues. CDR3 nucleotide sequence: TGTGCCAGCAGTCCACCGCCGAGAGATACGCAGTATTTT. Translated, it gives CASSPPPRDTQYF.

This clonotype appeared once. This chain connects TRBV20-1 to TRBJ2-1, with 9 bases lining up with TRBD2. The V segment lost 5 bases and the J segment 5 bases; nucleotides outside the gene matches: 13. The CDR3 spans 16 residues. Germline assignment: CDR1 DFQATT and CDR2 SNEGSKA (reference sequence). The DNA of the CDR3 is TGCAGTGCTCGCGAGGGGCTAGCGGGGAGCGACAATGAGCAGTTCTTC. As protein: CSAREGLAGSDNEQFF.

The J gene is TRBJ2-5, the V gene TRBV29-1, with D tentatively TRBD1 or TRBD2 (5 bases each). This CDR3 is 13 amino acids long. Between the trimmed V and J ends, which lost 3 bases and 4 bases, there was a span of 12 bases. Germline CDR1 reads SQVTM; CDR2 reads ANQGSEA. CDR3 bases: TGCAGCGTTGATCTAGCAGGGAGAGAGACCCAGTACTTC. Encoded protein: CSVDLAGRETQYF.

The J gene is TRBJ1-5, the V gene TRBV6-6, with D perhaps matching TRBD1 (6 bases). CDR1 MNHNY and CDR2 SVGAGI come from the germline V gene (reference sequence). The CDR3 is 15 amino acids. The V gene lost 7 bases and the J gene lost 9 bases, with 22 bases spanning the gap. The CDR3 DNA follows: TGTGCCAGCACCCTCAACAGGGCTCCCGGACCGCCCCAGCATTTT. The encoded protein is CASTLNRAPGPPQHF.

The chain carries TRBV27 and TRBJ1-2, with a weak D call TRBD1 (5 bases). CDR1 is MNHEY, CDR2 SMNVEV, per germline (reference sequence). V shed 0 bases and J shed 6 bases, with 14 bases lying between them. This CDR3 has 15 residues. The CDR3 nucleotides are TGTGCCAGCAGTTTATCGTGGGTGTTGGGGGATGGCTACACCTTC. This sequence encodes CASSLSWVLGDGYTF.

The chain recombines TRBV20-1 with TRBJ2-3, with D hard to call. CDR1 is DFQATT, CDR2 SNEGSKA, per germline (reference sequence). CDR3 length: 13 amino acids. Trimming cost V 6 bases and J 3 bases, with 13 bases left between them. The CDR3 here is CSAAPGGTDTQYF. The CDR3, as DNA: TGCAGTGCAGCCCCGGGTGGGACAGATACGCAGTATTTT.

This chain connects TRBV29-1 to TRBJ1-3, with 7 bases matching TRBD1. Germline loops: CDR1 SQVTM, CDR2 ANQGSEA. There are 17 residues in the CDR3. The J segment lost 0 bases and the V segment lost 4 bases, leaving 12 bases of the junction unmatched. As DNA, the CDR3 is TGCAGCGTTGGTGGGAGACAGGGATCCCTCTCTGGAAACACCATATATTTT. Encoded protein: CSVGGRQGSLSGNTIYF.

This clonotype was observed a handful of times. The chain couples TRBV19 to TRBJ2-7, with 9 bases that match TRBD1. CDR1 and CDR2 from the germline V gene are LNHDA and SQIVND (reference sequence). The V and J ends lost 5 bases and 8 bases, in that order; junction bases with no gene match: 13. The CDR3 consists of 15 residues. The CDR3 region has the DNA TGTGCCAGTAGTGCGCGCGGGACAGGGAATATCAAGCAGTACTTC. This encodes CASSARGTGNIKQYF.

The chain couples TRBV12-3 or TRBV12-4 to TRBJ2-7, with 10 nucleotides matching TRBD1. CDR3 length: 17 amino acids. J lost 7 bases, V lost 3 bases, and 15 bases had no gene match. CDR3 in DNA: TGTGCCAGCAGTTTCAGAGCCCCGGGACAGGGGCCCGTGGAGCAGTACTTC. Encoded protein: CASSFRAPGQGPVEQYF.

The rearrangement uses TRBV3-1 and TRBJ2-2, with D hard to call. Germline-derived CDR1 and CDR2 are LGHDT and YNNKEL (reference sequence). CDR3 length: 14 amino acids. Trimming removed 0 bases from V and 7 bases from J, with 9 bases in between. The chain's CDR3 is CASSQDRSIGELFF. The CDR3 DNA reads as TGTGCCAGCAGCCAAGATAGGAGTATCGGGGAGCTGTTTTTT.

The CDR3 DNA sequence: TGTGCCAGCAGCCAAGTCCGCGGGTATTACGAGCAGTACTTC. Amino acids: CASSQVRGYYEQYF. V is TRBV3-1 and J is TRBJ2-7; D may be TRBD2 (5 bases). This CDR3 comprises 14 residues. V was cut by 1 base and J by 4 bases, with 11 bases left in between. CDR1 is LGHDT, CDR2 YNNKEL, per germline (reference sequence).

This chain joins TRBV10-3 and TRBJ2-7, with a tentative D call TRBD2 (5 bases). Germline lookup yields CDR1 ENHRY and CDR2 SYGVKD. The germline V and J ends were trimmed by 4 bases and 5 bases, with 9 bases remaining between them. There are 12 residues in the CDR3. CDR3 in amino acids: CAISVAGDEQYF. DNA for the CDR3: TGTGCCATCAGTGTGGCGGGCGACGAGCAGTACTTC.